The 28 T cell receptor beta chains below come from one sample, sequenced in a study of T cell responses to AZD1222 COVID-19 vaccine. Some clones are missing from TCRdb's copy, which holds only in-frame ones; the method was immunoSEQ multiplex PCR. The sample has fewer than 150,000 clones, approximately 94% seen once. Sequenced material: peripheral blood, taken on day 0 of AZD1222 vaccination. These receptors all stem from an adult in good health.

CDR3 bases: TGTGCCAGCAGTCGGACTAGTTCGGGCTACGAGCAGTACTTC. Protein sequence: CASSRTSSGYEQYF. The chain employs TRBV6-5 and TRBJ2-7, with TRBD2 matching over 7 bases. Germline V gene sequence: CDR1 MNHEY, CDR2 SVGAGI. Germline trimming cut 5 bases from V and 3 bases from J; bases unmatched to any gene: 7. The CDR3 runs to 14 residues.

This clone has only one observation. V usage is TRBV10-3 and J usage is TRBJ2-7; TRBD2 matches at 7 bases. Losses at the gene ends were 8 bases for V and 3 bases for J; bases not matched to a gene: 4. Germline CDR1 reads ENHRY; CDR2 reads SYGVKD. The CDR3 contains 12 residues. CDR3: CAIAGGDYEQYF. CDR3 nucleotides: TGTGCCATCGCTGGGGGGGACTACGAGCAGTACTTC.

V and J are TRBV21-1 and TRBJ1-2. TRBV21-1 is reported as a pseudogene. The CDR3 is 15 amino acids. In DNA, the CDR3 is TGTGCCAGCAGCAAAGGGGTAACAGCGAACTATGGCTACACCTTC. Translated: CASSKGVTANYGYTF.

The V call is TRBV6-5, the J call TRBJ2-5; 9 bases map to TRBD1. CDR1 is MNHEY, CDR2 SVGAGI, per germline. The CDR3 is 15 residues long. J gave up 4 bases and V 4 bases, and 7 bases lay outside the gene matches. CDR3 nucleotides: TGTGCCAGCAGTTGGACAGGGGAGGGGGGAGAGACCCAGTACTTC. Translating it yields CASSWTGEGGETQYF.

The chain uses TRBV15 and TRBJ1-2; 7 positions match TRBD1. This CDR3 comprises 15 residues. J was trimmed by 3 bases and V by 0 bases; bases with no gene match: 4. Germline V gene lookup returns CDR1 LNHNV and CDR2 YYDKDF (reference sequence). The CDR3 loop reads CATSRDIGTDYGYTF. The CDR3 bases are TGTGCCACCAGCAGAGATATCGGGACAGACTATGGCTACACCTTC.

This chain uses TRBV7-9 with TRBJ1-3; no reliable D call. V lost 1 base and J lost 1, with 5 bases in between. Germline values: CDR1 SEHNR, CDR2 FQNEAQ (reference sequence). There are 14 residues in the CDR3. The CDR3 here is CASSLVGSGNTIYF. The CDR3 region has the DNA TGTGCCAGCAGCTTAGTAGGGTCTGGAAACACCATATATTTT. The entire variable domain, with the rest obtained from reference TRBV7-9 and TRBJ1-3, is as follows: DTGVSQNPRHKITKRGQNVTFRCDPISEHNRLYWYRQTLGQGPEFLTYFQNEAQLEKSRLLSDRFSAERPKGSFSTLEIQRTEQGDSAMYLCASSLVGSGNTIYFGEGSWLTVV.

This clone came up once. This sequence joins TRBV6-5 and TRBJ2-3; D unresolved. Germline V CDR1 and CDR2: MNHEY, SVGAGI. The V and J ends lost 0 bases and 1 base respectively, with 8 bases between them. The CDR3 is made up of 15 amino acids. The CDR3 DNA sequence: TGTGCCAGCAGTTACTCAAACAGCGGCACAGATACGCAGTATTTT. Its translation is CASSYSNSGTDTQYF.

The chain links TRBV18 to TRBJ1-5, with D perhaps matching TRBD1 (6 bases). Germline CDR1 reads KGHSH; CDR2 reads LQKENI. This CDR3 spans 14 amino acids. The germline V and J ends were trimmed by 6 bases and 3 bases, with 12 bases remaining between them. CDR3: CASSQGWVNQPQHF. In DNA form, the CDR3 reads TGTGCCAGCTCCCAGGGGTGGGTCAATCAGCCCCAGCATTTT.

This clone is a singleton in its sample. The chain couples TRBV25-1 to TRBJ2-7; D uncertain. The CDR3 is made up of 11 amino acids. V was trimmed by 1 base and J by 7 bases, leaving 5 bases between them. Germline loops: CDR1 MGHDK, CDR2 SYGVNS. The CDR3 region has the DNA TGTGCCAGCAGTGAATTCAGGGAGCAGTACTTC. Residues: CASSEFREQYF.

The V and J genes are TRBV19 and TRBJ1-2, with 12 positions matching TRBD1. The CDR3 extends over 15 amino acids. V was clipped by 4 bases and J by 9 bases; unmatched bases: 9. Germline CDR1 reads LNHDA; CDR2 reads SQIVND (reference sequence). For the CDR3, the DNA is TGTGCCAGTAGTACTACCGGGACAGGGGGCCTACGCTACACCTTC. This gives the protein CASSTTGTGGLRYTF.

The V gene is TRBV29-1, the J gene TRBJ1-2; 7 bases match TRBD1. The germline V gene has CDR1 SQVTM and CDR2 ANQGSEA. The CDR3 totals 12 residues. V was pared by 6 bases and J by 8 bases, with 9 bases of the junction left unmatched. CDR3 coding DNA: TGCAGCGTGGGGACAGCCAGGAGAGGCTACACCTTC. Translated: CSVGTARRGYTF. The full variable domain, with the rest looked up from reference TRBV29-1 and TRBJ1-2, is SAVISQKPSRDICQRGTSLTIQCQVDSQVTMMFWYRQQPGQSLTLIATANQGSEATYESGFVIDKFPISRPNLTFSTLTVSNMSPEDSSIYLCSVGTARRGYTFGSGTRLTVV.

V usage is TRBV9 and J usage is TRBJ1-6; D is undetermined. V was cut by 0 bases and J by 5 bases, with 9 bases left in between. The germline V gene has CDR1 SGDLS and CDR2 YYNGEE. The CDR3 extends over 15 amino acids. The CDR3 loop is CASSVAPLDNSPLHF. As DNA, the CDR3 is TGTGCCAGCAGCGTAGCCCCCCTCGATAATTCACCCCTCCACTTT.

For the CDR3, the DNA is TGTGCCAGCAGTTTCTCTGGGGGATTTAGGGCTTTCTTT. Translation: CASSFSGGFRAFF. The genes are TRBV28 and TRBJ1-1; TRBD1 is a possible D gene (5 bases). Between the trimmed V and J ends, which lost 3 bases and 11 bases, there was a span of 16 bases. This CDR3 has 13 residues. In germline, CDR1 is MDHEN, CDR2 SYDVKM.

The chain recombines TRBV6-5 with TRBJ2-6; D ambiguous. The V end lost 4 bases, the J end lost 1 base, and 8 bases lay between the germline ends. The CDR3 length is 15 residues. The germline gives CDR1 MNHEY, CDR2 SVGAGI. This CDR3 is CASSSWQSGANVLTF. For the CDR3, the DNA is TGTGCCAGCAGTTCATGGCAGTCTGGGGCCAACGTCCTGACTTTC.

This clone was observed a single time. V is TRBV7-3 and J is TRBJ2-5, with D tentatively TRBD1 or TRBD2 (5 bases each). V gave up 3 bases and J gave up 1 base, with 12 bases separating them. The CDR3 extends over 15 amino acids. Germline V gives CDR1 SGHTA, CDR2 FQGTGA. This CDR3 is CASSFDGAVQETQYF. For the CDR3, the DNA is TGTGCCAGCAGCTTCGACGGGGCAGTCCAAGAGACCCAGTACTTC. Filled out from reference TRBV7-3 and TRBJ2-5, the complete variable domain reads GAGVSQTPSNKVTEKGKYVELRCDPISGHTALYWYRQSLGQGPEFLIYFQGTGAADDSGLPNDRFFAVRPEGSVSTLKIQRTERGDSAVYLCASSFDGAVQETQYFGPGTRLLVL.

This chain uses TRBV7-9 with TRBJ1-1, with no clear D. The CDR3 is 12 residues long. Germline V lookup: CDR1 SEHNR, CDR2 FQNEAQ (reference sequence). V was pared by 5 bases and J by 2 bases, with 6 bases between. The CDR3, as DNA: TGTGCCAGCAGCCCGGTTAACACTGAAGCTTTCTTT. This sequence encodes CASSPVNTEAFF.

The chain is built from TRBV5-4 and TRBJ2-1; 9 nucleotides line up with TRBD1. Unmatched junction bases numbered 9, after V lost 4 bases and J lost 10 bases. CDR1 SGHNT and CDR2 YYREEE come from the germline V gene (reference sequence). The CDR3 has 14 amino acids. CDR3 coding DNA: TGTGCCAGCAGCCCGGGGACAGGGTTCGGGGAGCAGTTCTTC. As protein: CASSPGTGFGEQFF.

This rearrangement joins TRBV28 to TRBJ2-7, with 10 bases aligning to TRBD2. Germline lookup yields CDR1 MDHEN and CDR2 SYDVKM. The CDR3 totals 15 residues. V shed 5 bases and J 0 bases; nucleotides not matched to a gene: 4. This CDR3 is CASSKLAGSSYEQYF. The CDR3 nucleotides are TGTGCCAGCAGTAAACTAGCGGGGAGCTCCTACGAGCAGTACTTC.

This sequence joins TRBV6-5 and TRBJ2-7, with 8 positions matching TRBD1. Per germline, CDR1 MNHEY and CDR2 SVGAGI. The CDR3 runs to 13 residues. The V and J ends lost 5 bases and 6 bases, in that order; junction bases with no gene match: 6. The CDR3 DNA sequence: TGTGCCAGCAGTACGACGGACAGGGCCGAGCAGTACTTC. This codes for CASSTTDRAEQYF.

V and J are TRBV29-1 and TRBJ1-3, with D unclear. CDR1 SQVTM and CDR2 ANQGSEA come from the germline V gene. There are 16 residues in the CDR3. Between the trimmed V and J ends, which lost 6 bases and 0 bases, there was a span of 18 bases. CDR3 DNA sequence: TGCAGCGTGACCATTGTCCGAGGTTCCTCTGGAAACACCATATATTTT. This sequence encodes CSVTIVRGSSGNTIYF.

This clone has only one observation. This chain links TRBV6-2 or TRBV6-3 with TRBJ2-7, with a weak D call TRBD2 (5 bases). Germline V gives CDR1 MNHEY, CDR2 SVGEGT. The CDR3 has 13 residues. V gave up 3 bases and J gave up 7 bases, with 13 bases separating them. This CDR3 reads CASSYLASGEQYF. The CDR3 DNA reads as TGTGCCAGCAGTTATCTAGCTTCGGGGGAGCAGTACTTC.

DNA for the CDR3: TGTGCCAGCTCACCTCGGACAGGTGTCTATGGCTACACCTTC. Amino acids: CASSPRTGVYGYTF. J is TRBJ1-2 and V is TRBV18; 7 bases align to TRBD1. The germline V gene has CDR1 KGHSH and CDR2 LQKENI. The CDR3 totals 14 residues. The J segment lost 4 bases and the V segment lost 3 bases, leaving 5 bases of the junction unmatched.

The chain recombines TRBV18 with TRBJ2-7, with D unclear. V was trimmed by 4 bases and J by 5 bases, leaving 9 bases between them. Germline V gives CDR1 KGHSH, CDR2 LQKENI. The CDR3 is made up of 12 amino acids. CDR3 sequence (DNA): TGTGCCAGCTCACGTCAGGTCAACGAGCAGTACTTC. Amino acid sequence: CASSRQVNEQYF.

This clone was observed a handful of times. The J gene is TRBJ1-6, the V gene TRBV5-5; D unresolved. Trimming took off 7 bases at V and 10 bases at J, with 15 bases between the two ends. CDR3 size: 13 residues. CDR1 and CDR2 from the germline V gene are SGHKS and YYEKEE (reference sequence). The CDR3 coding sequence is TGTGCCAGCTCCAGAGATCTAGGCTCACCCCTCCACTTT. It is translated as CASSRDLGSPLHF.

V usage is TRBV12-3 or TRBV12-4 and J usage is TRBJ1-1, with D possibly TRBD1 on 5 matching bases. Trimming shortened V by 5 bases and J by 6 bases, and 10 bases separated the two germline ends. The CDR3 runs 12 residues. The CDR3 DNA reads TGTGCCAGCAGTCTTCTCAGGGCTGAAGCTTTCTTT. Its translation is CASSLLRAEAFF.

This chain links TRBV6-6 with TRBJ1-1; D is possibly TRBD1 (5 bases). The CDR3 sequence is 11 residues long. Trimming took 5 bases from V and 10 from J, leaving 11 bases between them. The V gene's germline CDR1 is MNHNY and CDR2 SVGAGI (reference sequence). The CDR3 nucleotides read TGTGCCAGCAGTCCCTCCGGGGGAGCTTTCTTT. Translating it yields CASSPSGGAFF.

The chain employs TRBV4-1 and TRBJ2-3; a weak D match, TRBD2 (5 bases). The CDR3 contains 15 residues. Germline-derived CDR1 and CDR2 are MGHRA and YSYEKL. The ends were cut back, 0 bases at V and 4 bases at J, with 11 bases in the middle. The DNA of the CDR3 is TGCGCCAGCAGCCAAGACCGAGGGATTGCAGATACGCAGTATTTT. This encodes CASSQDRGIADTQYF.

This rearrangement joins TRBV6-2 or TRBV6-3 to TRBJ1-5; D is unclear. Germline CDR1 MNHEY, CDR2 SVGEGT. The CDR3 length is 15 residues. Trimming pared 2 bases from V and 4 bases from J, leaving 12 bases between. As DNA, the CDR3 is TGTGCCAGCAGTTACCGCGCAGGCCCAAATCAGCCCCAGCATTTT. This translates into CASSYRAGPNQPQHF.